Described below is a single T cell receptor beta chain sequence and its context. TCR beta CDR3 regions were amplified from RNA transcripts. RT-PCR in the first round used HTBI primers; a second-round multiplex PCR followed. TCRdb reprocessed the multiplex PCR reads with MiXCR, giving one entry per CDR3 protein. The sample lists some 170,000 distinct CDR3 sequences; roughly two fifths were seen once. This specimen comes from a study of Graves' ophthalmopathy and Graves' hyperthyroidism. The ends lost 7 bases at V and 1 base at J; junction bases unmatched: 3. The CDR3 covers 13 residues. The V gene's germline CDR1 is LGHNT and CDR2 FRNRAP.

This clonotype was sampled from a young man with Graves' ophthalmopathy. The chain joins TRBV12-5 to TRBJ1-1; 7 positions match TRBD1. Source material: peripheral blood. The CDR3 here is CASAQGPNTEAFF. For the CDR3, the DNA is TGTGCTAGTGCACAGGGGCCGAACACTGAAGCTTTCTTT.